This T cell receptor (beta chain) was captured in a study of radiotherapy plus CTLA-4 blockade in lung cancer. Across the whole study: Objective responses emerged in over 15% of patients, and around 29% attained disease control.

Study results and caveats: Increased serum interferon-beta after radiation also reportedly predicted response strongly. Blood-borne expansion of tumor-derived TCR clones followed radiotherapy plus ipilimumab.

With V trimmed by 7 bases and J by 4 bases, 7 bases remained unmatched. Germline CDR1 and CDR2: LNHDA and SQIVND (reference sequence). The CDR3 totals 14 residues. Note on this clone: Its target is not known.

Alongside CTLA-4 blockade with ipilimumab, patients with chemo-refractory metastatic non-small-cell lung cancer received focal radiation. The protocol was immunoSEQ multiplex PCR, while the TCRdb copy is restricted to in-frame clones and leaves out a portion. The data contain about 100,000 clones, around 82% of them singletons. This TCR came from a human donor with non-small cell lung cancer who had stable disease on radiotherapy plus ipilimumab. This rearrangement joins TRBV19 to TRBJ1-5, with 7 bases lining up with TRBD1. Sequencing was performed on peripheral blood, taken from a patient treated with radiotherapy plus ipilimumab. The CDR3 bases are TGTGCCAGTACAACAGGGGCACCTAATCAGCCCCAGCATTTT. This sequence encodes CASTTGAPNQPQHF. The entire variable domain, with the rest obtained from reference TRBV19 and TRBJ1-5, is as follows: DGGITQSPKYLFRKEGQNVTLSCEQNLNHDAMYWYRQDPGQGLRLIYYSQIVNDFQKGDIAEGYSVSREKKESFPLTVTSAQKNPTAFYLCASTTGAPNQPQHFGDGTRLSIL.